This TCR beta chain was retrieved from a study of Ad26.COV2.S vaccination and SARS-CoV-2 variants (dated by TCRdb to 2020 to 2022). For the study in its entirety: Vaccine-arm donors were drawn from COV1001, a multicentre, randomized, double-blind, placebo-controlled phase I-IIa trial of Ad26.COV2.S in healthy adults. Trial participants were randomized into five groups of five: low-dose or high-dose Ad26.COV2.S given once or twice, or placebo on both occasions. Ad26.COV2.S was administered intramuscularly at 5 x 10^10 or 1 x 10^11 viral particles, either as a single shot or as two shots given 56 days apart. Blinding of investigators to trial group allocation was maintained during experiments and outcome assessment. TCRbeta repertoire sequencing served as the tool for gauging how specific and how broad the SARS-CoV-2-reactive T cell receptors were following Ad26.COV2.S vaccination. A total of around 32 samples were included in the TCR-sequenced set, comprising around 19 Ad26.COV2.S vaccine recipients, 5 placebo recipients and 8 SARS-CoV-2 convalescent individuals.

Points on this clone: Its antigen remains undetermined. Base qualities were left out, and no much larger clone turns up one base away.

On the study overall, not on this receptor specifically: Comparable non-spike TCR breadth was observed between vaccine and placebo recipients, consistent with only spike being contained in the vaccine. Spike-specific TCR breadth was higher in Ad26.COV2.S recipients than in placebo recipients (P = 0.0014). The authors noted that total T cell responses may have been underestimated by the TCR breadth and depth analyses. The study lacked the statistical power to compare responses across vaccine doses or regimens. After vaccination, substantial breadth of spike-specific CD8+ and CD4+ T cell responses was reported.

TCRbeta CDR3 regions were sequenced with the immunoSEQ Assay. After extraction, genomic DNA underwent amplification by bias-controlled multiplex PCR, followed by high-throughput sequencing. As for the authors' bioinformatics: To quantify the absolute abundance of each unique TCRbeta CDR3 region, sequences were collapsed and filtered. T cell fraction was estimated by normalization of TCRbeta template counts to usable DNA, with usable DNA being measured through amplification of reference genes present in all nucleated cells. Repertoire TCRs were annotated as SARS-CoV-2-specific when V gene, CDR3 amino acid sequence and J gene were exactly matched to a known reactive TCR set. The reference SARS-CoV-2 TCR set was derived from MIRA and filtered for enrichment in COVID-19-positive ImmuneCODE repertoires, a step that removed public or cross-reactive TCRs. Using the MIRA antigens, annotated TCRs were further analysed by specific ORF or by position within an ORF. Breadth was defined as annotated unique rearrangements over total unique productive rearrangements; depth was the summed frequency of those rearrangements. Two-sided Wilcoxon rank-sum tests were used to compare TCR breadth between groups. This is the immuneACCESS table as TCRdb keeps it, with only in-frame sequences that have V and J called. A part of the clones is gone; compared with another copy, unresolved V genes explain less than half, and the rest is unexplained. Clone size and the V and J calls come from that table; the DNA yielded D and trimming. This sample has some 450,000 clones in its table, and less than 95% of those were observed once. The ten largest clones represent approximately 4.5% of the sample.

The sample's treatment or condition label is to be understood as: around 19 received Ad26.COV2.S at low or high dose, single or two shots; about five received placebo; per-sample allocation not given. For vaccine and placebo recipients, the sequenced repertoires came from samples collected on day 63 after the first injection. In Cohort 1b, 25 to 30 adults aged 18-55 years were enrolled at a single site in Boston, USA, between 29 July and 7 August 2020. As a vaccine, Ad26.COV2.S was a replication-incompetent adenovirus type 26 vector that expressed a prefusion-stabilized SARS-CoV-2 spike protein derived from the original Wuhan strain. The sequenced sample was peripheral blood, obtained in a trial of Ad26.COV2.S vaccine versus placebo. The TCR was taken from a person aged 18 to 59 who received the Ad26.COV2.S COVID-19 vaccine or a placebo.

The DNA is as follows: TGTGCCAGCAGCTCAGTCAACACCATATATTTT. Its protein product is CASSSVNTIYF. The V and J segments used are TRBV6-2 or TRBV6-3 and TRBJ1-3; no D gene is confidently identified. Relative to germline, V is 6 bases shorter and J is 7 bases shorter, with 7 bases between their ends. From the cysteine through the phenylalanine, the CDR3 covers 11 amino acids. Solely the CDR3 DNA is kept, with 33 bases framed from the first base. From the germline V gene, CDR1 is MNHEY and CDR2 is SVGEGT.